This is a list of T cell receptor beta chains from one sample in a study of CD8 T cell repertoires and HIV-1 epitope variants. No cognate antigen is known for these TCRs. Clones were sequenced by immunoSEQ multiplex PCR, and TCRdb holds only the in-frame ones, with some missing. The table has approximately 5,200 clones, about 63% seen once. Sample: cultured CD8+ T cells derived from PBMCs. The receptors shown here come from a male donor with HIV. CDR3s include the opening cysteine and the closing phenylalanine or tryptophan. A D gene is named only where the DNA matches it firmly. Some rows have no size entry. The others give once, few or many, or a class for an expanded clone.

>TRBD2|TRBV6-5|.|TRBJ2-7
CASSYLAGEPYEQYF
TGTGCCAGCAGTTATCTAGCGGGAGAACCCTACGAGCAGTACTTC
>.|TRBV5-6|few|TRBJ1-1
CASSLEGPFTEAFF
TGTGCCAGCAGCTTGGAAGGTCCTTTCACTGAAGCTTTCTTT
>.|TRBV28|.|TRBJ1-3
CASSPLVRSGNTIYF
TGTGCCAGCAGTCCCCTCGTCCGCTCTGGAAACACCATATATTTT
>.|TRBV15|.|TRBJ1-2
CATSRAGDGDYGYTF
TGTGCCACCAGCAGAGCGGGGGATGGAGACTATGGCTACACCTTC
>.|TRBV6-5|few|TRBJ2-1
CASSSRDSDEQFF
TGTGCCAGCAGTTCCCGGGACTCGGATGAGCAGTTCTTC
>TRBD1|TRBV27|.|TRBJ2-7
CASGTGGTYEQYF
TGTGCCAGCGGGACAGGGGGAACCTACGAGCAGTACTTC
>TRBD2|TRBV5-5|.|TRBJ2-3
CASSLTSGRTDTQYF
TGTGCCAGCAGCCTCACTAGCGGACGCACAGATACGCAGTATTTT
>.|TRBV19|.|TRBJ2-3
CASSIGPAEGDTQYF
TGTGCCAGTAGTATCGGACCTGCCGAGGGGGATACGCAGTATTTT
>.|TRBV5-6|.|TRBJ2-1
CASSLALQFNEQFF
TGTGCCAGCAGCTTGGCCTTACAGTTCAATGAGCAGTTCTTC
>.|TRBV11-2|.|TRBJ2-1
CASSLKGTEQFF
TGTGCCAGCAGCTTAAAGGGGACTGAGCAGTTCTTC
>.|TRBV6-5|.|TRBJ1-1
CAPRSVSLGTEAFF
TGTGCCCCCAGATCTGTGTCTTTGGGCACTGAAGCTTTCTTT
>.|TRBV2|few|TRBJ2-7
CASSPGAGSYEQYF
TGTGCCAGCAGTCCTGGTGCGGGATCTTACGAGCAGTACTTC
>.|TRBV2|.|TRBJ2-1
CASSELGISNEQFF
TGTGCCAGCAGTGAACTGGGGATCTCGAATGAGCAGTTCTTC
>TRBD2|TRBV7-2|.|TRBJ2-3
CASSLVRGLTSGATDTQYF
TGTGCCAGCAGCTTAGTACGGGGGCTGACTAGCGGGGCCACAGATACGCAGTATTTT
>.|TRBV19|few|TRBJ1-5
CASSVGEWGNQPQHF
TGTGCCAGTAGTGTCGGGGAATGGGGCAATCAGCCCCAGCATTTT
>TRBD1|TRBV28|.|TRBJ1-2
CASTLTGETGDGYTF
TGTGCCAGCACCCTAACGGGAGAGACAGGGGATGGCTACACCTTC
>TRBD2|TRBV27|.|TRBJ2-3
CASRPTTSGRASTDTQYF
TGTGCCAGCAGACCCACGACTAGCGGGAGGGCTAGCACAGATACGCAGTATTTT
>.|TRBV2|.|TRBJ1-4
CASSELSPTNEKLFF
TGTGCCAGCAGTGAACTATCACCCACTAATGAAAAACTGTTTTTT
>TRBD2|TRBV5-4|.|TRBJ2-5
CASSQGGAGEETQYF
TGTGCCAGCAGCCAAGGCGGAGCGGGGGAAGAGACCCAGTACTTC
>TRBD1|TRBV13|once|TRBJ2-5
CASSLGTGETQYF
TGTGCCAGCAGCTTGGGGACAGGAGAGACCCAGTACTTC
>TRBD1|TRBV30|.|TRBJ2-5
CASDRGHQETQYF
TGTGCCTCTGACAGGGGCCATCAAGAGACCCAGTACTTC
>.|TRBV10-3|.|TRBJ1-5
CAISESMGVYQPQHF
TGTGCCATCAGTGAGTCGATGGGGGTTTATCAGCCCCAGCATTTT
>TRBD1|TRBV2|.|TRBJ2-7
CASSEAFGTGNEQYF
TGTGCCAGCAGTGAGGCGTTCGGGACAGGGAACGAGCAGTACTTC
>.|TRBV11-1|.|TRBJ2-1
CASSLARLARNEQFF
TGTGCCAGCAGCTTAGCTAGGCTAGCGAGGAATGAGCAGTTCTTC
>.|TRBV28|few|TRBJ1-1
CASSLGPRGTEAFF
TGTGCCAGCAGTTTAGGCCCCAGGGGCACTGAAGCTTTCTTT
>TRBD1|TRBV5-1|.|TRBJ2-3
CASSKDRERERYAVF
TGCGCCAGCAGCAAGGACAGGGAAAGAGAAAGATACGCAGTATTT
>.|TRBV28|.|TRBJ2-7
CASSRRGLSLSYEQYF
TGTGCCAGCAGTCGACGGGGCCTCTCCCTATCCTACGAGCAGTACTTC
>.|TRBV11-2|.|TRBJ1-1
CASSLSSGEAFF
TGTGCCAGCAGCTTATCGTCGGGGGAAGCTTTCTTT
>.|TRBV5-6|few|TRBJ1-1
CASSLVEEGTEAFF
TGTGCCAGCAGCTTGGTGGAGGAGGGCACTGAAGCTTTCTTT
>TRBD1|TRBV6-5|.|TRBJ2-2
CASSSRTGGTGELFF
TGTGCCAGCAGTTCCCGGACAGGGGGCACCGGGGAGCTGTTTTTT
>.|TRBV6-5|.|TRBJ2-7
CASSDDYEQYF
TGTGCCAGCAGTGACGACTACGAGCAGTACTTC
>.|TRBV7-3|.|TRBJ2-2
CASSTGWAGELFF
TGTGCCAGCAGCACCGGGTGGGCCGGGGAGCTGTTTTTT
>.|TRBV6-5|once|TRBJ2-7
CASSYVADYEQYF
TGTGCCAGCAGTTACGTGGCCGACTACGAGCAGTACTTC
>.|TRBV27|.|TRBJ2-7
CASSLSWGDYEQYF
TGTGCCAGCAGTTTATCGTGGGGGGATTACGAGCAGTACTTC
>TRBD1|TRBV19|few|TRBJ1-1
CASSIGRGDTEAFF
TGTGCCAGTAGTATCGGCAGGGGGGACACTGAAGCTTTCTTT
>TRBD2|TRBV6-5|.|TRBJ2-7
CASSSAGTSVYEQYF
TGTGCCAGCAGTTCCGCCGGGACTAGCGTCTACGAGCAGTACTTC
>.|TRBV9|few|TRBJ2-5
CASSSAGIDQETQYF
TGTGCCAGCAGCTCCGCCGGGATAGATCAAGAGACCCAGTACTTC
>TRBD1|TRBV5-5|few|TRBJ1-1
CASSRTGDTEAFF
TGTGCCAGCAGTCGGACAGGGGACACTGAAGCTTTCTTT
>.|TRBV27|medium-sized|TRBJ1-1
CASSLGGGTEAFF
TGTGCCAGCAGTTTAGGGGGAGGGACTGAAGCTTTCTTT
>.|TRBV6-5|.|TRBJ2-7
CASSPVGSSYEQYF
TGTGCCAGCAGTCCCGTGGGATCCTCCTACGAGCAGTACTTC
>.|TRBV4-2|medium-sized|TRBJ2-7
CASSPTGGRDEQYF
TGTGCCAGCAGCCCTACAGGCGGGCGGGACGAGCAGTACTTC
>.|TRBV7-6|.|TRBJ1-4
CASSLFPADEKLFF
TGTGCCAGCAGCTTATTTCCGGCGGATGAAAAACTGTTTTTT
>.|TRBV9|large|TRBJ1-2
CASSFVGSGAYGYTF
TGTGCCAGCAGCTTCGTAGGGTCTGGAGCTTATGGCTACACCTTC
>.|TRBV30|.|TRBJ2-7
CAWSVGESSYEQYF
TGTGCCTGGAGTGTTGGAGAGAGCTCCTACGAGCAGTACTTC
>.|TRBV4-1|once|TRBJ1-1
CASSAGDGSETEAFF
TGCGCCAGCAGCGCCGGAGATGGGTCTGAAACTGAAGCTTTCTTT
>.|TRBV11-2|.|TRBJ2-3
CASSRIRDSTDTQYF
TGTGCCAGCAGCCGAATTCGGGACTCCACAGATACGCAGTATTTT